This entry lists 21 T cell receptor beta chains sequenced from one sample in a study of T-cell reconstitution after alpha-beta-depleted transplantation in children. For TCRbeta, the library was prepared with unique molecular identifiers. TCRdb re-called the PCR reads through MiXCR, storing one row per CDR3 protein. The sample has roughly 490,000 distinct CDR3 sequences, over 10% seen once; the top ten hold 13% to 15%. This specimen consisted of PBMCs, mostly from graft donor cells, obtained 180 days after TCRalphabeta/CD19-depleted stem cell transplant. The source is a female patient between 2 and 10 years old who had a stem cell transplant for aplastic anemia, so the T cells may come from the graft donor.

The V gene is TRBV18, the J gene TRBJ1-1, with D possibly TRBD1 on 5 matching bases. V lost 2 bases and J 4 bases, leaving 23 bases between the germline ends. Germline V gene data show CDR1 as KGHSH and CDR2 as LQKENI. The length of the CDR3 is 18 residues. The CDR3 protein is CASSPDGIWGRVSTEAFF. The CDR3 bases are TGTGCCAGCTCACCAGACGGGATATGGGGCAGGGTGAGCACTGAAGCTTTCTTT.

V usage is TRBV5-4 and J usage is TRBJ2-5, with D possibly TRBD2 on 6 matching bases. V shed 10 bases and J shed 0 bases, with 16 bases lying between them. The CDR3 consists of 14 residues. Germline V gene sequence: CDR1 SGHNT, CDR2 YYREEE (reference sequence). CDR3 sequence reads: CAYLPRGYQETQYF. CDR3 sequence (DNA): TGTGCCTATCTCCCCCGGGGGTACCAAGAGACCCAGTACTTC.

This clonotype showed up just a few times. This rearrangement joins TRBV18 to TRBJ2-3; D is possibly TRBD1 (5 bases). The CDR3 runs to 14 residues. The germline CDR1 and CDR2 sequences are KGHSH and LQKENI. V dropped 3 bases and J dropped 5 bases, with 12 bases sitting between them. The CDR3 reads CASSPQGSGDTQYF. For the CDR3, the DNA is TGTGCCAGCTCACCCCAGGGATCAGGAGATACGCAGTATTTT.

This clonotype was detected many times. The chain joins TRBV29-1 to TRBJ2-3, with 14 bases aligning to TRBD2. The germline CDR1 and CDR2 sequences are SQVTM and ANQGSEA. Trimming took 3 bases from V and 2 from J; bases not matched to a gene: 13. The CDR3 length is 19 residues. The CDR3 nucleotides are TGCAGCGTTGAGATCCGGGGACTAGCGGGAGTGGTTGTCACAGATACGCAGTATTTT. This codes for CSVEIRGLAGVVVTDTQYF.

This clonotype was observed a handful of times. The gene calls are TRBV9 and TRBJ1-1; D not resolved. CDR1 and CDR2 (germline): SGDLS, YYNGEE. This CDR3 comprises 13 residues. Trimming removed 4 bases at V and 4 bases at J, with 11 bases between. The CDR3, as DNA: TGTGCCAGCAGCCTATCGACCAGCACTGAAGCTTTCTTT. Protein product: CASSLSTSTEAFF.

The V gene is TRBV3-1, the J gene TRBJ1-2; tentative D call: TRBD1 (5 bases). The CDR3 contains 14 residues. In germline, CDR1 is LGHDT, CDR2 YNNKEL (reference sequence). With 3 bases removed from V and 4 bases from J, the gap between germline ends came to 12 bases. The CDR3 region is CASSQPGRSYGYTF. CDR3 nucleotides: TGTGCCAGCAGCCAGCCAGGGAGGAGCTATGGCTACACCTTC. Full variable domain (missing parts from reference TRBV3-1 and TRBJ1-2): DTAVSQTPKYLVTQMGNDKSIKCEQNLGHDTMYWYKQDSKKFLKIMFSYNNKELIINETVPNRFSPKSPDKAHLNLHINSLELGDSAVYFCASSQPGRSYGYTFGSGTRLTVV.

This clonotype was counted between two and nine times. The chain is built from TRBV4-1 and TRBJ2-1; 9 bases are a match to TRBD2. CDR1 and CDR2 from the germline V gene are MGHRA and YSYEKL. The CDR3 sequence is 16 residues long. The junction had 6 bases not matched to a gene; V was cut back by 2 bases and J by 4 bases. The CDR3 region is CASSQLGTSLYNEQFF. The CDR3 coding sequence is TGCGCCAGCAGCCAACTAGGGACTAGCCTTTACAATGAGCAGTTCTTC.

This clonotype was found a few times. The gene calls are TRBV10-3 and TRBJ1-5; TRBD1 matches 8 bases. The CDR3 totals 15 residues. Unmatched junction bases numbered 7, after V lost 6 bases and J lost 3 bases. Per the germline V gene, CDR1 is ENHRY and CDR2 is SYGVKD. The CDR3 sequence is CAISFPGQDNQPQHF. For the CDR3, the DNA is TGTGCCATCAGCTTTCCGGGACAGGACAATCAGCCCCAGCATTTT.

This clonotype was seen a few times. V usage is TRBV19 and J usage is TRBJ2-2, with TRBD1 as a possible D gene (6 bases). The V and J ends lost 2 bases and 4 bases respectively, with 14 bases between them. The CDR3 is 16 residues long. Germline V gives CDR1 LNHDA, CDR2 SQIVND (reference sequence). The CDR3 here is CASSIIQGRGTGELFF. CDR3 nucleotides: TGTGCCAGTAGTATAATACAGGGACGAGGCACCGGGGAGCTGTTTTTT.

In its sample, this clonotype was seen once. J is TRBJ2-7 and V is TRBV9; D unresolved. CDR3 length: 15 amino acids. Trimming removed 4 bases from V and 4 bases from J, with 18 bases in between. Germline CDR1 is SGDLS and CDR2 is YYNGEE. CDR3 amino acids: CASSICPLARYEQYF. DNA of the CDR3: TGTGCCAGCAGCATTTGTCCCTTGGCCCGGTACGAGCAGTACTTC.

This clonotype was seen at least ten times. The chain joins TRBV20-1 to TRBJ1-1; possibly TRBD1 for D (5 bases). In germline, CDR1 is DFQATT, CDR2 SNEGSKA (reference sequence). This CDR3 region has 14 residues. The V and J ends lost 5 bases and 0 bases respectively, with 13 bases between them. CDR3 bases: TGCAGTGCTCCCGGGGGTGGGGTGAACACTGAAGCTTTCTTT. This translates into CSAPGGGVNTEAFF.

The table lists this clonotype with many counts. This sequence joins TRBV9 and TRBJ2-7, with D perhaps matching TRBD1 or TRBD2 (6 bases each). The V gene lost 3 bases and the J gene lost 0 bases, with 16 bases spanning the gap. The CDR3 spans 16 residues. Germline-derived CDR1 and CDR2 are SGDLS and YYNGEE. Here the CDR3 reads CASSATGLAYSYEQYF. In DNA, the CDR3 is TGTGCCAGCAGCGCCACAGGGCTAGCGTACTCCTACGAGCAGTACTTC. Full variable domain (missing parts from reference TRBV9 and TRBJ2-7): DSGVTQTPKHLITATGQRVTLRCSPRSGDLSVYWYQQSLDQGLQFLIQYYNGEERAKGNILERFSAQQFPDLHSELNLSSLELGDSALYFCASSATGLAYSYEQYFGPGTRLTVT.

This clonotype was observed many times. This chain connects TRBV7-2 to TRBJ1-3; the D gene is possibly TRBD1 (5 bases). The CDR3 consists of 16 residues. Germline V lookup: CDR1 SGHTA, CDR2 FQGNSA. The germline V and J ends were trimmed by 1 base and 3 bases, with 13 bases remaining between them. The chain's CDR3 is CASSLVSFQGGNTIYF. CDR3 nucleotides: TGTGCCAGCAGCTTAGTGTCGTTCCAGGGTGGAAACACCATATATTTT. Filled out from reference TRBV7-2 and TRBJ1-3, the complete variable domain reads GAGVSQSPSNKVTEKGKDVELRCDPISGHTALYWYRQSLGQGLEFLIYFQGNSAPDKSGLPSDRFSAERTGGSVSTLTIQRTQQEDSAVYLCASSLVSFQGGNTIYFGEGSWLTVV.

This clonotype was seen more than once but under ten times. The CDR3 region is CASSQDFAYNEQFF. The CDR3 coding sequence is TGTGCCAGCAGCCAAGATTTCGCGTACAATGAGCAGTTCTTC. The rearrangement uses TRBV14 and TRBJ2-1; D unresolved. Trimming shortened V by 0 bases and J by 4 bases, and 7 bases separated the two germline ends. Germline-derived CDR1 and CDR2 are SGHDN and FVKESK. This CDR3 comprises 14 residues.

In this sample, this clonotype turned up a few times. The chain carries TRBV5-8 and TRBJ2-3; weak D call: TRBD1 (5 bases). CDR3 size: 14 residues. Germline CDR1 reads SGHTS; CDR2 reads YDEGEE. The ends were cut back, 7 bases at V and 8 bases at J, with 20 bases in the middle. CDR3 sequence reads: CASPRSRGLGTQYF. CDR3 in DNA: TGTGCCAGCCCCAGGTCAAGGGGATTAGGTACGCAGTATTTT.

J is TRBJ2-3 and V is TRBV10-3, with D tentatively TRBD1 (6 bases). The germline CDR1 and CDR2 sequences are ENHRY and SYGVKD. This CDR3 has 15 amino acids. V was clipped by 1 base and J by 1 base, with 9 bases between them. CDR3 DNA sequence: TGTGCCATCAGTGAGTTAAGACAGGGCACAGATACGCAGTATTTT. Translating it yields CAISELRQGTDTQYF.

In its sample, this clonotype was seen a few times. The V and J genes are TRBV28 and TRBJ2-7; 7 positions agree with TRBD2. The CDR3 length is 15 residues. Trimming removed 6 bases from V and 5 bases from J; junction bases left unmatched: 13. Germline V gene data show CDR1 as MDHEN and CDR2 as SYDVKM. CDR3 residues: CASRGSGPSFHEQYF. The CDR3 nucleotides are TGTGCCAGCAGGGGTAGCGGGCCCTCCTTCCACGAGCAGTACTTC.

This clonotype was found a few times. V usage is TRBV3-1 and J usage is TRBJ1-1, with D hard to call. The V gene's germline CDR1 is LGHDT and CDR2 YNNKEL (reference sequence). The CDR3 contains 11 residues. V lost 7 bases, J lost 2 bases, and 5 bases lay in between. In DNA, the CDR3 is TGTGCCAGCATCGGAAACACTGAAGCTTTCTTT. This translates into CASIGNTEAFF.

The chain recombines TRBV20-1 with TRBJ1-5, with 9 bases identical to TRBD1. Germline CDR1 is DFQATT and CDR2 is SNEGSKA (reference sequence). J lost 7 bases, V lost 3 bases, and 7 bases had no gene match. CDR3 size: 14 residues. The CDR3 is CSASRDRAEQPQHF. The CDR3 DNA follows: TGCAGTGCTAGTCGGGACAGGGCGGAACAGCCCCAGCATTTT.

CDR3 amino acids: CASSLGTGPYEQYV. The CDR3 nucleotides are TGTGCCAGCAGCTTAGGCACAGGGCCCTACGAGCAGTACGTC. The chain joins TRBV7-2 to TRBJ2-7; possibly TRBD1 for D (6 bases). The CDR3 consists of 14 residues. CDR1 is SGHTA and CDR2 is FQGNSA in the germline V gene. V was trimmed by 1 base and J by 2 bases, leaving 9 bases between them.

This clonotype was seen once. The CDR3 coding sequence is TGCGCCAGCAGCCAAGTTACAGGGGATCGTGGCTACACCTTC. Its translation: CASSQVTGDRGYTF. The chain joins TRBV4-3 to TRBJ1-2; 7 positions agree with TRBD1. This CDR3 contains 14 residues. Trimming cost V 1 base and J 7 bases; bases outside gene matches: 6. Germline CDR1 and CDR2: LGHNA and YSLEER.